A single sample gave rise to the 28 T cell receptor beta chains below, sequenced in a study of T cell changes during pregnancy in multiple sclerosis. Data came from immunoSEQ multiplex PCR; TCRdb stores just in-frame clones and leaves some out. Of 50,000 to 70,000 clones in the sample, 90% to 95% are singletons; the top ten hold about 5.8%. The specimen comprised CD8+ T cells from peripheral blood mononuclear cells, sampled before pregnancy. The source is a female donor with multiple sclerosis, enrolled in a pregnancy study.

The V gene is TRBV11-3, the J gene TRBJ2-2, with D maybe TRBD2 (5 bases). The V and J ends lost 4 bases and 4 bases respectively, with 16 bases between them. Germline CDR1 is SGHNT and CDR2 is YENEEA. The CDR3 spans 16 residues. The CDR3 spells CASSSDPQRGTGELFF. CDR3 nucleotides: TGTGCCAGCAGCTCCGACCCACAACGGGGCACCGGGGAGCTGTTTTTT.

This clone came up a few times. The chain links TRBV27 to TRBJ1-1, with 7 bases aligning to TRBD1. The V segment lost 6 bases and the J segment 0 bases; nucleotides outside the gene matches: 10. CDR1 and CDR2 from the germline V gene are MNHEY and SMNVEV (reference sequence). This CDR3 region has 16 residues. Here the CDR3 reads CASSTGGQYMNTEAFF. The CDR3 DNA reads TGTGCCAGCAGCACTGGGGGACAGTACATGAACACTGAAGCTTTCTTT.

The CDR3 region has the DNA TGTGCCAGCAGTCTTGGACTCAATCAGCCCCAGCATTTT. Translation gives CASSLGLNQPQHF. This chain joins TRBV27 and TRBJ1-5; D is unclear. Deletions cut 5 bases from V and 3 bases from J, with 8 bases between. This CDR3 spans 13 amino acids. Germline CDR1 reads MNHEY; CDR2 reads SMNVEV (reference sequence).

This clone was detected only once. V usage is TRBV4-1 and J usage is TRBJ1-5; no firm D call. Trimming cost V 4 bases and J 7 bases, with 11 bases left between them. From germline, CDR1 is MGHRA and CDR2 YSYEKL. This CDR3 has 13 amino acids. The DNA of the CDR3 is TGCGCCAGCAGCCCGAGTGCGGGACAGCCCCAGCATTTT. Translation gives CASSPSAGQPQHF.

This sequence joins TRBV7-9 and TRBJ1-1, with 8 bases lining up with TRBD1. V trimming: 5 bases; J trimming: 7 bases; junction bases outside the gene matches: 9. The CDR3 sequence is 14 residues long. Looked up from germline, CDR1 is SEHNR and CDR2 is FQNEAQ (reference sequence). CDR3 sequence (DNA): TGTGCCAGCAGCGCTCCTCCGGGACAGGATGAAGCTTTCTTT. This encodes CASSAPPGQDEAFF.

The V gene is TRBV6-1, the J gene TRBJ1-5; D possibly corresponds to TRBD1 (5 bases). Germline CDR1 MNHNS, CDR2 SASEGT. The CDR3 contains 11 residues. Trimming took off 8 bases at V and 6 bases at J, with 8 bases between the two ends. The CDR3 spells CASGRGQPQHF. The CDR3 DNA follows: TGTGCCAGCGGGAGGGGTCAGCCCCAGCATTTT.

The rearrangement links TRBV6-5 to TRBJ2-1, with TRBD2 identical over 9 bases. The V segment lost 9 bases and the J segment 2 bases; nucleotides outside the gene matches: 5. CDR3 length equals 14 residues. Germline-derived CDR1 and CDR2 are MNHEY and SVGAGI. CDR3 nucleotides: TGTGCCAGTGCAACTAGCGGGCCCTACAATGAGCAGTTCTTC. Encoded protein: CASATSGPYNEQFF.

V and J are TRBV6-5 and TRBJ2-1; 7 bases line up with TRBD1. The V gene's germline CDR1 is MNHEY and CDR2 SVGAGI. This CDR3 spans 14 amino acids. V lost 8 bases to trimming and J lost 1 base; unmatched junction nucleotides: 5. The CDR3 region is CASQGVSSYNEQFF. Here the CDR3 DNA reads TGTGCCAGCCAGGGGGTCTCGTCCTACAATGAGCAGTTCTTC.

The chain carries TRBV9 and TRBJ1-6; D remains ambiguous. Trimming shortened V by 6 bases and J by 0 bases, and 16 bases separated the two germline ends. Germline CDR1 SGDLS, CDR2 YYNGEE. The CDR3 length is 17 residues. The CDR3 DNA sequence: TGTGCCAGCAATGAGCAGGTGATGGTCTCCTATAATTCACCCCTCCACTTT. Protein sequence: CASNEQVMVSYNSPLHF.

This clone was recorded only once. The chain couples TRBV30 to TRBJ2-7; the match to TRBD2 covers 9 bases. The length of the CDR3 is 14 residues. The ends lost 0 bases at V and 6 bases at J; junction bases unmatched: 6. From germline, CDR1 is GTSNPN and CDR2 SVGIG (reference sequence). CDR3 region: CAWSVLGSGSEQYF. CDR3 in DNA: TGTGCCTGGAGTGTACTGGGTAGCGGGAGCGAGCAGTACTTC.

The chain joins TRBV4-1 to TRBJ1-1, with D possibly being TRBD1 (5 bases). Trimming removed 2 bases from V and 3 bases from J, with 16 bases in between. The germline gives CDR1 MGHRA, CDR2 YSYEKL. This CDR3 is 16 amino acids long. The DNA of the CDR3 is TGCGCCAGCAGCCAATGGGCAGGGATTGAGGACACTGAAGCTTTCTTT. Translation: CASSQWAGIEDTEAFF.

The genes are TRBV28 and TRBJ1-5; the match to TRBD1 covers 9 bases. The CDR3 has 21 residues. Germline V CDR1 and CDR2: MDHEN, SYDVKM. V lost 1 base, J lost 3 bases, and 19 bases stayed unmatched. CDR3 DNA: TGTGCCAGCAGTTTATTTGGGCCAATCACAGGGGGCGGAAGCCTCAATCAGCCCCAGCATTTT. As protein: CASSLFGPITGGGSLNQPQHF.

This sequence joins TRBV6-5 and TRBJ2-4; D might be TRBD1 (5 bases). V was pared by 0 bases and J by 10 bases, with 13 bases between. CDR3 length equals 14 residues. Per the germline V gene, CDR1 is MNHEY and CDR2 is SVGAGI. The CDR3 DNA reads as TGTGCCAGCAGTTACTCGTCGCAGGGTATGATTCAGTACTTC. Translating it yields CASSYSSQGMIQYF.

The V and J genes are TRBV7-9 and TRBJ2-2; D is unresolved. V was cut by 2 bases and J by 4 bases, with 8 bases left in between. The germline V gene encodes CDR1 SEHNR and CDR2 FQNEAQ (reference sequence). This CDR3 is 14 amino acids long. In nucleotides, the CDR3 is TGTGCCAGCAGCTTATGGCCCGTCACCGGGGAGCTGTTTTTT. This gives the protein CASSLWPVTGELFF. The whole variable domain, remainder taken from reference TRBV7-9 and TRBJ2-2, is DTGVSQNPRHKITKRGQNVTFRCDPISEHNRLYWYRQTLGQGPEFLTYFQNEAQLEKSRLLSDRFSAERPKGSFSTLEIQRTEQGDSAMYLCASSLWPVTGELFFGEGSRLTVL.

This clone was observed a single time. CDR3 DNA sequence: TGTGCCTGGGAGACAGGGTCGGGTGGTGAAAAACTGTTTTTT. Translated: CAWETGSGGEKLFF. The rearrangement links TRBV30 to TRBJ1-4, with TRBD1 identical over 7 bases. Germline trimming cut 5 bases from V and 7 bases from J; bases unmatched to any gene: 10. The CDR3 consists of 14 residues. The germline gives CDR1 GTSNPN, CDR2 SVGIG (reference sequence). The whole variable domain, remainder taken from reference TRBV30 and TRBJ1-4, is SQTIHQWPATLVQPVGSPLSLECTVEGTSNPNLYWYRQAAGRGLQLLFYSVGIGQISSEVPQNLSASRPQDRQFILSSKKLLLSDSGFYLCAWETGSGGEKLFFGSGTQLSVL.

CDR3 residues: CASSLGPEGAAGNTIYF. CDR3 bases: TGTGCCAGCAGCTTAGGTCCCGAGGGGGCTGCTGGAAACACCATATATTTT. This chain connects TRBV11-2 to TRBJ1-3; the match to TRBD1 covers 7 bases. CDR3 length equals 17 residues. Germline CDR1 SGHAT, CDR2 FQNNGV. The V and J ends lost 1 base and 2 bases, in that order; junction bases with no gene match: 8.

This chain links TRBV29-1 with TRBJ2-5, with D unresolved. Germline V gene lookup returns CDR1 SQVTM and CDR2 ANQGSEA. The CDR3 covers 12 residues. The V end was cut by 1 base, the J end by 7 bases, with 10 bases between. The CDR3 bases are TGCAGCGTTGAAGGTACCCCAGGGACCCAGTACTTC. Translation: CSVEGTPGTQYF.

This rearrangement joins TRBV13 to TRBJ2-1; 12 bases map to TRBD2. This CDR3 is 19 amino acids long. Germline V gives CDR1 PRHDT, CDR2 FYEKMQ (reference sequence). The V and J ends lost 0 bases and 7 bases, in that order; junction bases with no gene match: 13. CDR3 sequence (DNA): TGTGCCAGCAGCTTAGGCGGTGCTAGCGGGGGGGCCATCGGTAATGAGCAGTTCTTC. Translated, it gives CASSLGGASGGAIGNEQFF.

V gene TRBV27 combines with J gene TRBJ2-7; 7 bases agree with TRBD2. CDR1 MNHEY and CDR2 SMNVEV come from the germline V gene (reference sequence). The V and J ends lost 3 bases and 2 bases, in that order; junction bases with no gene match: 4. The CDR3 extends over 14 amino acids. The CDR3 DNA is TGTGCCAGCAGTTTGGGAGGGCATCCCTACGAGCAGTACTTC. It codes for CASSLGGHPYEQYF.

V and J are TRBV4-1 and TRBJ2-2, with 8 bases identical to TRBD1. The ends lost 1 base at V and 6 bases at J; junction bases unmatched: 16. From germline, CDR1 is MGHRA and CDR2 YSYEKL. The CDR3 loop spans 19 amino acids. CDR3 protein: CASSQGQGTLNPNAGELFF. The CDR3 nucleotides are TGCGCCAGCAGCCAAGGACAGGGGACACTTAACCCTAACGCCGGGGAGCTGTTTTTT.

The chain employs TRBV5-5 and TRBJ1-1; 8 nucleotides line up with TRBD1. From germline, CDR1 is SGHKS and CDR2 YYEKEE (reference sequence). V lost 3 bases, J lost 4 bases, and 2 bases stayed unmatched. The CDR3 consists of 13 residues. This chain's CDR3 is CASSSDRGTEAFF. Here the CDR3 DNA reads TGTGCCAGCAGCTCTGACAGGGGCACTGAAGCTTTCTTT.

The CDR3 loop reads CASSLGPGGTSYEQYF. The CDR3 DNA is TGTGCCAGCAGCTTAGGCCCGGGGGGAACTTCCTACGAGCAGTACTTC. The chain carries TRBV13 and TRBJ2-7; 7 positions match TRBD2. The CDR3 has 16 residues. Germline CDR1 is PRHDT and CDR2 is FYEKMQ (reference sequence). The trim removed 0 bases at V and 1 base at J, leaving 6 bases unmatched.

This rearrangement joins TRBV27 to TRBJ1-2; weak D call: TRBD1 (6 bases). Germline V CDR1 and CDR2: MNHEY, SMNVEV (reference sequence). Trimming took 3 bases from V and 6 from J, leaving 11 bases between them. The CDR3 totals 13 residues. The DNA of the CDR3 is TGTGCCAGCAGTTTGCCAGGGGCGGATGGCTACACCTTC. This encodes CASSLPGADGYTF.

This chain uses TRBV7-9 with TRBJ1-1; D may be TRBD1 (5 bases). Germline CDR1 reads SEHNR; CDR2 reads FQNEAQ (reference sequence). V shed 6 bases and J shed 6 bases, with 11 bases lying between them. The CDR3 runs to 12 residues. DNA of the CDR3: TGTGCCAGCAGTGGGGGGGGACCTGAAGCTTTCTTT. This sequence encodes CASSGGGPEAFF.

The sample holds one count of this clone. This chain links TRBV7-2 with TRBJ1-1, with D tentatively TRBD1 (6 bases). CDR3 length: 16 residues. Deletions cut 6 bases from V and 3 bases from J, with 20 bases between. Germline lookup yields CDR1 SGHTA and CDR2 FQGNSA. CDR3 DNA: TGTGCCAGCAGATTCCCCGCGGGGGGCGCAGACACTGAAGCTTTCTTT. It is translated as CASRFPAGGADTEAFF.

The chain recombines TRBV9 with TRBJ1-2; D gene uncertain. Germline CDR1 SGDLS, CDR2 YYNGEE. Trimming removed 3 bases at V and 6 bases at J, with 12 bases between. CDR3 length: 13 residues. CDR3 in amino acids: CASSESENDGYTF. CDR3 bases: TGTGCCAGCAGCGAAAGCGAAAACGATGGCTACACCTTC.

The chain is built from TRBV27 and TRBJ1-2; 9 nucleotides match TRBD1. This CDR3 comprises 13 residues. Germline CDR1 reads MNHEY; CDR2 reads SMNVEV (reference sequence). V gave up 7 bases and J gave up 4 bases; unmatched junction bases: 4. In nucleotides, the CDR3 is TGTGCCAGCAACCCGGGACAGGGCTATGGCTACACCTTC. Translation: CASNPGQGYGYTF.

This sequence joins TRBV20-1 and TRBJ2-3; possibly TRBD2 for D (5 bases). The germline CDR1 and CDR2 sequences are DFQATT and SNEGSKA (reference sequence). CDR3 size: 11 residues. The ends were cut back, 4 bases at V and 7 bases at J, with 9 bases in the middle. CDR3 region: CSATPGNTQYF. CDR3 coding DNA: TGCAGTGCTACCCCGGGGAATACGCAGTATTTT.